Below, one T cell receptor beta chain is given with its context. This sample is drawn from a study of blood T cell repertoires in COVID-19. The overall study: There were acute and convalescent COVID-19 samples, and they came from the United States, Italy and Spain.

Participants spanned ages roughly 18 to 95 years and resided in about 24 US areas. Participants reported their clinical history, and cohort assignment relied on those reports. Within 2 weeks before study entry, exposed participants met a COVID-19 case. The table came from immunoSEQ multiplex PCR; TCRdb's copy has only in-frame clones and leaves some out. The profile shows 330,000 or so clones, around nine tenths of them singletons. Trimming cost V 3 bases and J 8 bases, with 16 bases left between them. The V gene's germline CDR1 is MNHEY and CDR2 SMNVEV (reference sequence). CDR3 length: 14 amino acids.

The TCR originated in a woman in her 30s who had been exposed to COVID-19. The chain combines TRBV27 with TRBJ1-2; tentative D call: TRBD1 (6 bases). The specimen was PBMCs or T cells enriched from blood (not recorded which). This CDR3 reads CASSFTGPFGGYTF. The CDR3 nucleotides are TGTGCCAGCAGTTTCACAGGGCCGTTCGGGGGCTACACCTTC.